The next 5 T cell receptor beta chains were all read from a single sample in a study of T-cell reconstitution after alpha-beta-depleted transplantation in children. Construction of the TCRbeta library involved unique molecular identifiers. TCRdb re-called the PCR reads through MiXCR, storing one row per CDR3 protein. Altogether about 610,000 distinct CDR3 sequences are present, 8% to 11% being singletons, with the ten largest covering 4% to 5%. The input for sequencing was PBMCs from the stem cell graft donor, taken from the stem cell graft. All receptors come from a human donor who donated a stem cell graft to a child with acute myeloid leukemia.

This clonotype was observed many times. The chain uses TRBV18 and TRBJ2-7; 8 positions agree with TRBD2. CDR1 and CDR2 from the germline V gene are KGHSH and LQKENI. CDR3 length equals 14 residues. Trimming cost V 6 bases and J 2 bases; bases outside gene matches: 6. Here the CDR3 reads CASSQTSGTYEQYF. The CDR3 DNA reads TGTGCCAGCTCGCAAACTAGCGGAACCTACGAGCAGTACTTC.

This clonotype was counted many times. V is TRBV12-3 or TRBV12-4 and J is TRBJ2-3, with D maybe TRBD2 (6 bases). The V end lost 3 bases, the J end lost 5 bases, and 12 bases lay between the germline ends. The CDR3 is made up of 14 amino acids. Here the CDR3 DNA reads TGTGCCAGCAGTTTTCCCGGGAGAAGAGATACGCAGTATTTT. The encoded protein is CASSFPGRRDTQYF.

The chain uses TRBV19 and TRBJ2-1, with a possible D match to TRBD1 (6 bases). Germline-derived CDR1 and CDR2 are LNHDA and SQIVND (reference sequence). The ends were cut back, 4 bases at V and 5 bases at J, with 15 bases in the middle. The CDR3 has 15 amino acids. Written as DNA, the CDR3 is TGTGCCAGTAGTACAAAACCGGACAGTAACAATGAGCAGTTCTTC. This sequence encodes CASSTKPDSNNEQFF.

The table lists this clonotype with a few counts. The gene calls are TRBV30 and TRBJ2-6; possibly TRBD1 or TRBD2 for D (5 bases each). This CDR3 comprises 17 residues. CDR1 and CDR2 from the germline V gene are GTSNPN and SVGIG (reference sequence). The germline V and J ends were trimmed by 5 bases and 0 bases, with 17 bases remaining between them. CDR3 loop: CAWVSGTADSGANVLTF. CDR3 coding DNA: TGTGCCTGGGTGTCCGGGACGGCCGACTCTGGGGCCAACGTCCTGACTTTC. Combining the CDR3 with reference TRBV30 and TRBJ2-6 gives the whole variable domain SQTIHQWPATLVQPVGSPLSLECTVEGTSNPNLYWYRQAAGRGLQLLFYSVGIGQISSEVPQNLSASRPQDRQFILSSKKLLLSDSGFYLCAWVSGTADSGANVLTFGAGSRLTVL.

This clonotype was observed a handful of times. V and J are TRBV6-1 and TRBJ2-7; 8 positions agree with TRBD2. V shed 6 bases and J 2 bases; nucleotides not matched to a gene: 9. Germline CDR1 reads MNHNS; CDR2 reads SASEGT. CDR3 length equals 15 residues. CDR3 sequence reads: CASSFSGIAPYEQYF. Here the CDR3 DNA reads TGTGCCAGCAGCTTTAGCGGGATTGCCCCCTACGAGCAGTACTTC.